Listed below are T cell receptor beta chains from one sample, sequenced in a study of human T cells and chemical hapten exposure. TCRdb redid the calling of the RACE reads with MiXCR, one entry per CDR3 protein. The sample has a few hundred thousand distinct CDR3 sequences, around 4.8% seen once. Specimen: whole blood, collected in connection with sensitization to the hapten diphenylcyclopropenone (DPC). All receptors come from a woman aged 50 to 60 with alopecia areata. Some clones in this sample may be carry-over from other donors' samples. CDR3s leave out the opening cysteine and the closing phenylalanine or tryptophan.

V,J,CDR3
TRBV29-1,TRBJ2-1,SVEEGTYNEQF
TRBV27,TRBJ1-2,ASSLSYQAYGYT
TRBV6-6,TRBJ1-5,ASSRQGQPQH
TRBV20-1,TRBJ1-2,SAKGAGAYGYT
TRBV4-3,TRBJ2-1,ASSQDGSRGAYNEQF
TRBV25-1,TRBJ2-3,ASSDPTGPRGTDTQY
TRBV7-2,TRBJ2-3,ASSLRPANTQY
TRBV11-1,TRBJ2-7,ASSLTSGTGTYEQY
TRBV28,TRBJ1-5,ASSTPLTGIQPQH
TRBV7-2,TRBJ1-2,ASSLEGASGYT
TRBV24-1,TRBJ1-5,ATSDLKGAHQPQH
TRBV15,TRBJ2-1,ATSRQGNYNEQF
TRBV6-2/TRBV6-3,TRBJ2-7,ASSDPAQAEQY
TRBV5-5,TRBJ2-7,ASSSISGGVGEYEQY
TRBV6-5,TRBJ1-2,ASSQRQNVGYGYT
TRBV3-1,TRBJ2-1,ASSSGLAGDEQF
TRBV6-6,TRBJ2-5,ASRGSQASETQY
TRBV6-2/TRBV6-3,TRBJ2-5,ASDQGGIAQETQY
TRBV4-3,TRBJ2-4,ASSQESRQTKNIQY
TRBV28,TRBJ2-1,ASSLLEGNEQF
TRBV6-2/TRBV6-3,TRBJ1-1,ASSQTDEAF
TRBV7-9,TRBJ1-5,ASSLSIQNQPQH
TRBV5-1,TRBJ2-1,ASSLDPHNEQF
TRBV10-3,TRBJ2-1,AISELASGGNEQF
TRBV5-4,TRBJ2-1,ASSSFGGDNEQF
TRBV6-1,TRBJ2-6,ASSTLAGTGANVLT
TRBV9,TRBJ2-3,ASRDADTQY
TRBV24-1,TRBJ1-1,ATSDLRDLTEAF
TRBV4-2,TRBJ2-3,ASSPRDSQISDTQY
TRBV6-6,TRBJ2-2,ASSHFGTSGINGELF
TRBV7-6,TRBJ1-1,ASSVQEPTEAF
TRBV7-9,TRBJ2-7,ASSWGGEQY
TRBV11-2,TRBJ1-1,ASGGGSTEAF
TRBV9,TRBJ2-3,ASSVRGLAGVEGDTQY
TRBV19,TRBJ2-7,APPYEQY
TRBV6-2/TRBV6-3,TRBJ2-3,ASRPLAGVTDTQY
TRBV29-1,TRBJ1-2,SVEDRSYGYT
TRBV29-1,TRBJ1-2,SFSTGGQYGYT
TRBV5-1,TRBJ1-2,ASSLAGAGCSGYT
TRBV9,TRBJ2-4,ASSGSVRENIQY
TRBV7-6,TRBJ2-7,ASSSGVLAGEQY
TRBV7-9,TRBJ1-1,ASSLDRGETEAF
TRBV20-1,TRBJ2-2,SAGEPTGELF
TRBV20-1,TRBJ2-5,SARATSLETQY
TRBV20-1,TRBJ2-2,SAQGTSGPPGELF
TRBV20-1,TRBJ2-1,SASQAGGFQF
TRBV20-1,TRBJ1-2,SAREPDRAGGYT
TRBV6-5,TRBJ1-5,ASSWRGGSNQPQH
TRBV7-8,TRBJ2-3,ASSPRLAGTTDTQY